The T cell receptor (beta chain) described here comes from a study of T-cell reconstitution after alpha-beta-depleted transplantation in children. Study results and limitations: Most T-cell counts and diversity one year after the transplant came from T cells that were newly produced. High day-60 TCRbeta diversity in some patients came from surviving recipient T cells and thymic progenitors.

This sample's TCRbeta library carried unique molecular identifier barcodes. TCRdb itself ran the PCR reads through MiXCR, one entry per CDR3 protein. The top ten clones hold roughly 7% of a sample with some 300,000 distinct CDR3 sequences, 10% of them seen once. The CDR3 totals 13 residues. Looked up from germline, CDR1 is MGHDK and CDR2 is SYGVNS. The V end was cut by 1 base, the J end by 1 base, with 4 bases between. This clonotype came up many times. What it recognizes is unknown. Sequencing used PBMCs, obtained before TCRalphabeta/CD19-depleted stem cell transplant. This receptor was taken from a boy younger than two with acute myeloid leukemia, due to receive a stem cell transplant. V gene TRBV25-1 combines with J gene TRBJ1-1; D gene uncertain. Here the CDR3 reads CASSELRNTEAFF. In DNA form, the CDR3 reads TGTGCCAGCAGTGAATTAAGGAACACTGAAGCTTTCTTT.